These T cell receptor beta chains were read from a single sample in a study of blood T cell repertoires in COVID-19. Repertoires were generated with immunoSEQ multiplex PCR, while TCRdb's copy carries only in-frame clones and drops some. The repertoire has some 130,000 clones, over 85% of them found once; the top ten carry 4% to 5%. Input material: peripheral blood. The receptors here all came from a man aged 55 to 70 with COVID-19, enrolled during active disease. CDR3s include the opening cysteine and the closing phenylalanine or tryptophan. A D gene is named only where the DNA matches it firmly. Not all rows give a size; the values are once, few, many and, for expanded clones, a class.

TGTGCCAGCAGCCCGACTAGAGGTTCCTACGAGCAGTACTTC,CASSPTRGSYEQYF,.,TRBV9,.,14,TRBJ2-7
TGTGCCAGCAGTGAATGGTCAGGGATGTACACCTTC,CASSEWSGMYTF,.,TRBV2,.,12,TRBJ1-2
TGTGCCATCAGTGAGGACAGACCGAACTATGGCTACACCTTC,CAISEDRPNYGYTF,.,TRBV10-3,once,14,TRBJ1-2
TGTGCCAGTAGTATCTACAGGGGAAGCAGCTCTGGAAACACCATATATTTT,CASSIYRGSSSGNTIYF,TRBD1,TRBV19,.,17,TRBJ1-3
TGTGCCAGCAGCTTAGCCACCGGGAACACTGAAGCTTTCTTT,CASSLATGNTEAFF,.,TRBV7-9,once,14,TRBJ1-1
TGTGCCAGCAGAATCGACACTTCCTCCTACAATGAGCAGTTCTTC,CASRIDTSSYNEQFF,.,TRBV6-5,.,15,TRBJ2-1
TGTGCCATCAGTGAGTCGAGGGAGCAGTTCTTC,CAISESREQFF,.,TRBV10-3,.,11,TRBJ2-1
TGTGCCAGCAGCCAAGTTGGGGAGGGCGGCAATCAGCCCCAGCATTTT,CASSQVGEGGNQPQHF,.,TRBV3-1/TRBV3-2,.,16,TRBJ1-5
TGTGCCAGCAGCTTAGTTACAGCCAATCAGCCCCAGCATTTT,CASSLVTANQPQHF,.,TRBV7-2,.,14,TRBJ1-5
TGTGCCACCTACAGGGGATATGGCTACACCTTC,CATYRGYGYTF,TRBD1,TRBV6-5,.,11,TRBJ1-2
TGTGCCAGCACCTGGGTGGGGGAGGGACCCTACGAGCAGTACTTC,CASTWVGEGPYEQYF,TRBD2,TRBV2,.,15,TRBJ2-7
TGTGCCAGCAGTGAAGGGGACTACCGCTCTGGAAACACCATATATTTT,CASSEGDYRSGNTIYF,.,TRBV2,.,16,TRBJ1-3
TGCGCCAGCAGCCAAGGTCGGGGATGGGGGCAGCAAGCTTTCTTT,CASSQGRGWGQQAFF,.,TRBV4-3,.,15,TRBJ1-1
TGTGCCAGCAGCCCGGGGTCAGATACGCAGTATTTT,CASSPGSDTQYF,.,TRBV5-4,.,12,TRBJ2-3
TGTGCCAGCAGCTGGGGCGGGAGCTACGAGCAGTACTTC,CASSWGGSYEQYF,TRBD2,TRBV5-5,.,13,TRBJ2-7
TGTGCCAGCTCGCCCGGGACAGGGGTGAACTACGAGCAGTACTTC,CASSPGTGVNYEQYF,TRBD1,TRBV18,.,15,TRBJ2-7
TGCAGCGTCGACAGGCGACAAGCGGAGACCCAGTACTTC,CSVDRRQAETQYF,.,TRBV29-1,.,13,TRBJ2-5
TGTGCCAGCAGCCCCGGACAGGGCAAGGGGCAGCCCCAGCATTTT,CASSPGQGKGQPQHF,TRBD1,TRBV9,.,15,TRBJ1-5
TGTGCCAGCAGTGGCTGGACAGGCAGCTCCTATAATTCACCCCTCCACTTT,CASSGWTGSSYNSPLHF,TRBD1,TRBV6-1,.,17,TRBJ1-6
TGCGCCAGCAGCCGCGGGACAGGGCTCTATGAGCAGTTCTTC,CASSRGTGLYEQFF,TRBD1,TRBV5-1,.,14,TRBJ2-1
TGTGCCAGTAGTACCCCCCCCAGGGGGTTCTATGGCTACACCTTC,CASSTPPRGFYGYTF,TRBD1,TRBV19,.,15,TRBJ1-2
TGTGCCAGCTCACCTGGACTAGCGGGAGAAGGCGATAAGAATGAGCAGTTCTTC,CASSPGLAGEGDKNEQFF,TRBD2,TRBV18,.,18,TRBJ2-1
TGTGCCAGCAGCTTAAACCCGGGACAGGGCTATGGCTACACCTTC,CASSLNPGQGYGYTF,TRBD1,TRBV28,.,15,TRBJ1-2